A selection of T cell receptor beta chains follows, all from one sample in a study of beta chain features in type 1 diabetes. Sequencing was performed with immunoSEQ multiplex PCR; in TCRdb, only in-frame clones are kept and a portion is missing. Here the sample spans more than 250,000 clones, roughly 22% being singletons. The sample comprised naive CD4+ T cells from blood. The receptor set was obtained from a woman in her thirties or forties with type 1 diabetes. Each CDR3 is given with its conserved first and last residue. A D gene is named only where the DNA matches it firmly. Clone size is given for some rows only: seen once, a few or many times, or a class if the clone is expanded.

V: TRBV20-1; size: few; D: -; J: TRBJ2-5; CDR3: CSASDKTQYF; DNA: TGCAGTGCTAGCGACAAGACCCAGTACTTC
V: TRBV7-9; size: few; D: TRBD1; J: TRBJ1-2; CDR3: CASSFLDRWDYGYTF; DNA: TGTGCCAGCAGCTTCCTGGACAGGTGGGACTATGGCTACACCTTC
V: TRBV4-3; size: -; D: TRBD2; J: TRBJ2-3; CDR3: CASSQEARGGSTDTQYF; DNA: TGCGCCAGCAGCCAAGAGGCGAGGGGAGGGAGCACAGATACGCAGTATTTT
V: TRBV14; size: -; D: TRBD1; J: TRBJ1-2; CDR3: CASSQSGTAYGYTF; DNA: TGTGCCAGCAGCCAATCCGGGACAGCCTATGGCTACACCTTC
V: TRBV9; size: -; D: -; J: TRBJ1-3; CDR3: CASTKGGSGNTIYF; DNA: TGTGCCAGTACTAAGGGAGGGTCTGGAAACACCATATATTTT
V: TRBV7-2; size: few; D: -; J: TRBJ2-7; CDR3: CASTEIWGEPQYF; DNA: TGTGCCAGCACCGAAATATGGGGAGAACCGCAGTACTTC
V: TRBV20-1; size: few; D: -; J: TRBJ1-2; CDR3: CSATTGSGYTF; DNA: TGCAGTGCAACAACAGGGTCTGGCTACACCTTC
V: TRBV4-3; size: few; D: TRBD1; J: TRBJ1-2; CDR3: CASSQVQGSYGYTF; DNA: TGCGCCAGCAGCCAAGTACAGGGGAGCTATGGCTACACCTTC
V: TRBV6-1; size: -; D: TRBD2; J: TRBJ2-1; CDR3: CASSEVLAGGYSSYNEQFF; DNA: TGTGCCAGCAGTGAAGTGCTAGCGGGGGGCTACAGCTCCTACAATGAGCAGTTCTTC
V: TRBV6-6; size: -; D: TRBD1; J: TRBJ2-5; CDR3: CASSHPYRGGEETQYF; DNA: TGTGCCAGCAGTCACCCTTACAGGGGTGGGGAAGAGACCCAGTACTTC
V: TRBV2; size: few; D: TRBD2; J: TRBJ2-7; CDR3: CASSERSGMSYEQYF; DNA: TGTGCCAGCAGTGAACGAAGCGGGATGTCCTACGAGCAGTACTTC
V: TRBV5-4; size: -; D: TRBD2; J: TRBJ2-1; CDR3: CASSLARLAGADEQFF; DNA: TGTGCCAGCAGCTTGGCCCGGCTAGCGGGCGCAGATGAGCAGTTCTTC
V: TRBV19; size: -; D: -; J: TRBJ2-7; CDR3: CASSTPNAASNEQYF; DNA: TGTGCCAGTAGCACTCCGAACGCTGCTAGTAACGAGCAGTACTTC
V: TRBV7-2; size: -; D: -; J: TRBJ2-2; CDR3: CASSLARQTTGELFF; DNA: TGTGCCAGCAGCTTAGCGCGGCAGACTACCGGGGAGCTGTTTTTT
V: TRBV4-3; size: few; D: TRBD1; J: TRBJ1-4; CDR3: CASSQGLTGAEKLFF; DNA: TGCGCCAGCAGCCAAGGTCTAACAGGGGCGGAAAAACTGTTTTTT
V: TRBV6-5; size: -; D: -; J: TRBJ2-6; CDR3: CASSRLRAGANVLTF; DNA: TGTGCCAGCAGCCGACTCAGGGCTGGGGCCAACGTCCTGACTTTC
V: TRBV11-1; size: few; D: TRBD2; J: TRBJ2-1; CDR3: CASSLRPRTSGYNEQFF; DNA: TGTGCCAGCAGCTTGAGGCCCCGGACTAGCGGTTACAATGAGCAGTTCTTC
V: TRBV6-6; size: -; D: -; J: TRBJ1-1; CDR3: CASNPDRISEAFF; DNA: TGTGCCAGCAACCCAGACAGGATATCTGAAGCTTTCTTT
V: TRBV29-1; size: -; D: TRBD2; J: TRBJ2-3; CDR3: CSVDGRGGLDTQYF; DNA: TGCAGCGTTGACGGGCGGGGGGGGTTGGATACGCAGTATTTT
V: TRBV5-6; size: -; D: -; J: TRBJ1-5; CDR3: CASSSGGGQPQHF; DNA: TGTGCCAGCAGCTCCGGTGGAGGTCAGCCCCAGCATTTT
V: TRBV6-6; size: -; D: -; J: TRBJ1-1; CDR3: CASSYSRVDGNEAFF; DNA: TGTGCCAGCAGTTACTCGAGGGTCGACGGGAATGAAGCTTTCTTT
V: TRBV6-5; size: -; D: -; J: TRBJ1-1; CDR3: CASLTVDRQAFF; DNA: TGTGCCAGCCTTACTGTTGACAGACAAGCTTTCTTT
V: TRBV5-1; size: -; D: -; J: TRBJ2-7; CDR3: CASSLLSLESYEQYF; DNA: TGCGCCAGCAGCTTGCTGTCGCTCGAGTCCTACGAGCAGTACTTC
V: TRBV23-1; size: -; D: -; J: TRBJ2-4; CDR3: CASSHPQRYKNIQYF; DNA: TGCGCCAGCAGTCACCCTCAGCGGTACAAAAACATTCAGTACTTC
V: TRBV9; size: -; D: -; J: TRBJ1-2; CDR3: CASSVVGTPNYGYTF; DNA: TGTGCCAGCAGCGTAGTAGGGACACCCAACTATGGCTACACCTTC
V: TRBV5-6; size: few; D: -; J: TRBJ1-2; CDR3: CASSRPVSHGYTF; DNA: TGTGCCAGCAGCCGCCCAGTCTCTCATGGCTACACCTTC
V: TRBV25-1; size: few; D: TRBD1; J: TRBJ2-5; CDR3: CASSEYSGTGGETQYF; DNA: TGTGCCAGCAGTGAATATTCCGGGACAGGGGGAGAGACCCAGTACTTC
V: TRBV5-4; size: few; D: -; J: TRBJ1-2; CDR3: CASSWGDGSNYGYTF; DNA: TGTGCCAGCAGCTGGGGGGACGGTTCTAACTATGGCTACACCTTC